What follows are 3 T cell receptor beta chains derived from one specimen sequenced in a study of blood T cell repertoires in COVID-19. TCRdb keeps only in-frame clones here, not all; method: immunoSEQ multiplex PCR. Among 400,000 to 450,000 clones listed, 88% were seen once. The sequencing sample was made of peripheral blood. The source is a woman aged 50 to 60 with COVID-19, enrolled during active disease.

This rearrangement joins TRBV7-9 to TRBJ2-7, with a possible D match to TRBD2 (6 bases). CDR1 is SEHNR, CDR2 FQNEAQ, per germline (reference sequence). The germline V and J ends were trimmed by 5 bases and 1 base, with 12 bases remaining between them. The CDR3 is 14 residues long. CDR3 sequence: CASSDRDLSYEQYF. Written as DNA, the CDR3 is TGTGCCAGCAGCGACCGGGACTTATCCTACGAGCAGTACTTC.

Written as DNA, the CDR3 is TGTGCCAGCAGCTTAAGTGGGACAGGGAATGAAAAACTGTTTTTT. Protein sequence: CASSLSGTGNEKLFF. The chain employs TRBV7-9 and TRBJ1-4, with TRBD1 matching 9 bases. In germline, CDR1 is SEHNR, CDR2 FQNEAQ (reference sequence). The CDR3 length is 15 residues. V lost 2 bases, J lost 5 bases, and 3 bases stayed unmatched.

The chain employs TRBV18 and TRBJ2-5; 7 positions agree with TRBD2. Germline CDR1 and CDR2: KGHSH and LQKENI. This CDR3 contains 16 residues. With 3 bases clipped from V and 4 bases from J, the junction kept 11 bases outside the gene matches. CDR3 nucleotides: TGTGCCAGCTCACCTGCGTGGGGGGGAGGAGGAGAGACCCAGTACTTC. This gives the protein CASSPAWGGGGETQYF.